The 32 T cell receptor beta chains below come from one sample, sequenced in a study of blood T cell repertoires in COVID-19. The table came from immunoSEQ multiplex PCR; TCRdb's copy has only in-frame clones and leaves some out. The sample contains about 77,000 clones, approximately 89% of which appear only once. The specimen was peripheral blood. The receptors come from a woman aged 80 or over with acute or convalescent COVID-19.

This chain connects TRBV7-2 to TRBJ1-1; 9 bases are shared with TRBD1. The junction had 3 bases not matched to a gene; V was cut back by 1 base and J by 3 bases. This CDR3 spans 15 amino acids. Germline V gene sequence: CDR1 SGHTA, CDR2 FQGNSA. The CDR3 region has the DNA TGTGCCAGCAGCTTAGTTGGACAGGGGTACACTGAAGCTTTCTTT. This gives the protein CASSLVGQGYTEAFF.

This chain uses TRBV3-1 (or the pseudogene TRBV3-2) with TRBJ2-1; 7 bases agree with TRBD2. Per the germline V gene, CDR1 is LGHDT and CDR2 is YNNKEL (reference sequence). Germline trimming cut 9 bases from V and 8 bases from J; bases unmatched to any gene: 16. The CDR3 extends over 15 amino acids. CDR3 DNA: TGTGCCAGTAACCCGGGAGGCCCCATTCGGGATGAGCAGTTCTTC. Its translation: CASNPGGPIRDEQFF.

The chain uses TRBV15 and TRBJ2-3; 8 nucleotides align to TRBD2. Germline V lookup: CDR1 LNHNV, CDR2 YYDKDF (reference sequence). V lost 0 bases to trimming and J lost 4 bases; unmatched junction nucleotides: 15. CDR3 length equals 19 residues. The CDR3 region is CATSRDRWDFTGGADTQYF. The CDR3, as DNA: TGTGCCACCAGCAGAGATCGGTGGGACTTCACGGGAGGGGCAGATACGCAGTATTTT.

The chain employs TRBV25-1 and TRBJ2-3, with D possibly matching TRBD2 (6 bases). The V gene lost 1 base and the J gene lost 2 bases, with 10 bases spanning the gap. The CDR3 consists of 15 residues. Germline CDR1 and CDR2: MGHDK and SYGVNS. The CDR3 sequence: CASSESSDYTDTQYF. The CDR3 DNA reads TGTGCCAGCAGTGAATCTTCGGACTACACAGATACGCAGTATTTT.

The rearrangement joins TRBV6-5 to TRBJ1-1; D may be TRBD1 (5 bases). Germline CDR1 reads MNHEY; CDR2 reads SVGAGI. Trimming cost V 4 bases and J 1 base, with 10 bases left between them. This CDR3 comprises 14 residues. The CDR3 loop reads CASSLTVTNTEAFF. CDR3 nucleotides: TGTGCCAGCAGTTTGACAGTGACGAACACTGAAGCTTTCTTT.

V and J are TRBV7-9 and TRBJ2-2, with 9 bases that match TRBD1. The V gene end was trimmed by 4 bases and the J gene end by 4 bases; junction bases not matched to a gene: 7. CDR3 length: 16 amino acids. Germline-derived CDR1 and CDR2 are SEHNR and FQNEAQ (reference sequence). The CDR3 is CASSSSGQGGTGELFF. The CDR3 region has the DNA TGTGCCAGCAGCTCTTCGGGACAGGGAGGCACCGGGGAGCTGTTTTTT.

The gene calls are TRBV29-1 and TRBJ1-1, with unresolved D. The length of the CDR3 is 13 residues. Germline V lookup: CDR1 SQVTM, CDR2 ANQGSEA. Trimming removed 7 bases from V and 1 base from J, with 13 bases in between. Here the CDR3 reads CSGQNPENTEAFF. Written as DNA, the CDR3 is TGCAGCGGCCAGAATCCCGAGAACACTGAAGCTTTCTTT.

CDR3 sequence: CASSVRGLGTGELFF. The CDR3 DNA reads as TGTGCCAGCAGCGTAAGGGGGCTGGGCACCGGGGAGCTGTTTTTT. The chain carries TRBV9 and TRBJ2-2, with 7 nucleotides matching TRBD1. CDR1 SGDLS and CDR2 YYNGEE come from the germline V gene. The V segment lost 1 base and the J segment 4 bases; nucleotides outside the gene matches: 4. This CDR3 has 15 residues.

This chain uses TRBV7-6 with TRBJ1-5; no clear D. Per germline, CDR1 SGHVS and CDR2 FNYEAQ. V lost 4 bases to trimming and J lost 5 bases, with 15 bases between them. The CDR3 consists of 15 residues. CDR3 sequence (DNA): TGTGCCAGCAGCTCCGGTGCGACTAACTATCAGCCCCAGCATTTT. Translating gives CASSSGATNYQPQHF.

The J gene is TRBJ1-2, the V gene TRBV3-1 (or the pseudogene TRBV3-2); D gene uncertain. The V gene's germline CDR1 is LGHDT and CDR2 YNNKEL (reference sequence). V gave up 4 bases and J gave up 7 bases, with 10 bases separating them. The CDR3 extends over 12 amino acids. The CDR3 loop is CASSPPIGGYTF. DNA of the CDR3: TGTGCCAGCAGCCCGCCCATCGGTGGCTACACCTTC.

The chain has TRBV5-4 and TRBJ2-5, with 7 bases identical to TRBD2. Trimming removed 4 bases from V and 1 base from J; junction bases left unmatched: 4. Germline-derived CDR1 and CDR2 are SGHNT and YYREEE (reference sequence). The CDR3 totals 14 residues. CDR3 loop: CASSSERGQETQYF. The CDR3 bases are TGTGCCAGCAGCAGTGAGCGGGGCCAAGAGACCCAGTACTTC.

The V call is TRBV7-2, the J call TRBJ2-3, with D possibly matching TRBD2 (6 bases). This CDR3 region has 15 residues. CDR1 SGHTA and CDR2 FQGNSA come from the germline V gene. The V end lost 5 bases, the J end lost 4 bases, and 16 bases lay between the germline ends. In DNA form, the CDR3 reads TGTGCCAGCAGCCTAGGGTTTCGGGGGTCAGATACGCAGTATTTT. Amino acid sequence: CASSLGFRGSDTQYF.

The chain combines TRBV11-3 with TRBJ2-2; the match to TRBD2 covers 9 bases. Germline lookup yields CDR1 SGHNT and CDR2 YENEEA. CDR3 size: 16 residues. Trimming took 1 base from V and 4 from J; bases not matched to a gene: 4. The CDR3 sequence is CASSLVAGGPTGELFF. DNA for the CDR3: TGTGCCAGCAGCTTAGTGGCGGGAGGGCCCACCGGGGAGCTGTTTTTT.

The V call is TRBV4-3, the J call TRBJ2-6; TRBD1 aligns across 9 bases. From germline, CDR1 is LGHNA and CDR2 YSLEER. With 0 bases clipped from V and 0 bases from J, the junction kept 6 bases outside the gene matches. This CDR3 has 19 amino acids. For the CDR3, the DNA is TGCGCCAGCAGCCAAGAGAACATGGGACAGGGCTCTGGGGCCAACGTCCTGACTTTC. Amino acid sequence: CASSQENMGQGSGANVLTF.

The J gene is TRBJ2-5, the V gene TRBV5-4, with D possibly matching TRBD1 (5 bases). The CDR3 contains 16 residues. V shed 4 bases and J shed 5 bases, with 21 bases lying between them. Germline-derived CDR1 and CDR2 are SGHNT and YYREEE (reference sequence). CDR3 DNA: TGTGCCAGCAGCCGGCCGGTAGGGGCGGTAAAGGAGACCCAGTACTTC. It yields the protein CASSRPVGAVKETQYF.

The V and J genes are TRBV9 and TRBJ1-1; TRBD1 agrees at 7 bases. The V gene end was trimmed by 0 bases and the J gene end by 4 bases; junction bases not matched to a gene: 6. This CDR3 spans 15 amino acids. Germline lookup yields CDR1 SGDLS and CDR2 YYNGEE. The CDR3 here is CASSVGGGLVTEAFF. Here the CDR3 DNA reads TGTGCCAGCAGCGTAGGAGGGGGCTTAGTCACTGAAGCTTTCTTT.

The gene calls are TRBV7-2 and TRBJ1-2, with 8 bases that match TRBD1. The V segment lost 5 bases and the J segment 6 bases; nucleotides outside the gene matches: 11. The germline CDR1 and CDR2 sequences are SGHTA and FQGNSA. CDR3 size: 15 residues. Written as DNA, the CDR3 is TGTGCCAGCAGCCCCGATCCCGGGACAGGCAATGGCTACACCTTC. This codes for CASSPDPGTGNGYTF. The full variable domain, its missing parts supplied by reference TRBV7-2 and TRBJ1-2, is GAGVSQSPSNKVTEKGKDVELRCDPISGHTALYWYRQSLGQGLEFLIYFQGNSAPDKSGLPSDRFSAERTGGSVSTLTIQRTQQEDSAVYLCASSPDPGTGNGYTFGSGTRLTVV.

The chain is built from TRBV19 and TRBJ1-1; D not resolved. The CDR3 covers 13 residues. The germline V gene has CDR1 LNHDA and CDR2 SQIVND (reference sequence). Trimming took 3 bases from V and 0 from J, leaving 5 bases between them. For the CDR3, the DNA is TGTGCCAGTAGTATTAATGTGAACACTGAAGCTTTCTTT. Protein product: CASSINVNTEAFF.

The chain joins TRBV18 to TRBJ2-7, with D maybe TRBD1 (6 bases). The CDR3 has 14 amino acids. Germline loops: CDR1 KGHSH, CDR2 LQKENI. Trimming removed 6 bases from V and 1 base from J, with 13 bases in between. CDR3 sequence reads: CASSPGTGSYEQYF. CDR3 nucleotide sequence: TGTGCCAGCTCCCCAGGAACAGGGTCCTACGAGCAGTACTTC.

V gene TRBV25-1 combines with J gene TRBJ2-1; 10 nucleotides match TRBD1. The CDR3 extends over 15 amino acids. V lost 5 bases, J lost 8 bases, and 9 bases stayed unmatched. The germline CDR1 and CDR2 sequences are MGHDK and SYGVNS. This CDR3 is CASSTRDRGLDEQFF. The DNA of the CDR3 is TGTGCCAGCAGTACCCGGGACAGGGGTCTCGATGAGCAGTTCTTC.

The V and J genes are TRBV3-1 (or the pseudogene TRBV3-2) and TRBJ1-4; D is ambiguous. Germline V gene data show CDR1 as LGHDT and CDR2 as YNNKEL (reference sequence). V lost 7 bases and J 3 bases, leaving 9 bases between the germline ends. The CDR3 has 13 residues. For the CDR3, the DNA is TGTGCCAGCAACGCTAATGCTAATGAAAAACTGTTTTTT. This translates into CASNANANEKLFF.

This sequence joins TRBV6-1 and TRBJ2-6; a weak D match, TRBD2 (5 bases). The V end lost 4 bases, the J end lost 1 base, and 11 bases lay between the germline ends. CDR3 size: 16 residues. From germline, CDR1 is MNHNS and CDR2 SASEGT. Here the CDR3 reads CASSGLPGSGANVLTF. Written as DNA, the CDR3 is TGTGCCAGCAGTGGCCTTCCGGGGTCTGGGGCCAACGTCCTGACTTTC.

This chain connects TRBV10-3 to TRBJ2-1; 9 positions agree with TRBD2. The V segment lost 5 bases and the J segment 5 bases; nucleotides outside the gene matches: 7. The CDR3 runs 15 residues. CDR1 and CDR2 from the germline V gene are ENHRY and SYGVKD. The CDR3 nucleotides are TGTGCCATCAGTCTCCCGGCGGGAGGGCACAATGAGCAGTTCTTC. It specifies CAISLPAGGHNEQFF.

The genes are TRBV3-1 (or the pseudogene TRBV3-2) and TRBJ1-3; a possible D gene is TRBD1 (5 bases). The CDR3 covers 16 residues. Trimming left V 0 bases short and J 4 bases short, with 13 bases between. Germline assignment: CDR1 LGHDT and CDR2 YNNKEL (reference sequence). The CDR3: CASSQDRQTLGNTIYF. For the CDR3, the DNA is TGTGCCAGCAGCCAAGATCGACAGACCTTGGGAAACACCATATATTTT.

The J gene is TRBJ2-3, the V gene TRBV7-9, with TRBD1 identical over 11 bases. Trimming removed 5 bases from V and 5 bases from J; junction bases left unmatched: 9. Germline V gene sequence: CDR1 SEHNR, CDR2 FQNEAQ (reference sequence). CDR3 length equals 16 residues. The CDR3 DNA follows: TGTGCCAGCAGCCTCACAACCGGGACAGGGGGAGATACGCAGTATTTT. This sequence encodes CASSLTTGTGGDTQYF.

This chain joins TRBV27 and TRBJ2-5; 8 positions agree with TRBD1. Looked up from germline, CDR1 is MNHEY and CDR2 is SMNVEV (reference sequence). The trim removed 5 bases at V and 5 bases at J, leaving 4 bases unmatched. The CDR3 has 13 residues. The CDR3 protein is CASSPDREETQYF. As DNA, the CDR3 is TGTGCCAGCAGTCCGGACAGGGAGGAGACCCAGTACTTC.

The chain links TRBV4-1 to TRBJ2-5; TRBD2 agrees at 7 bases. The V and J ends lost 4 bases and 4 bases, in that order; junction bases with no gene match: 9. Germline V gene data show CDR1 as MGHRA and CDR2 as YSYEKL. The CDR3 has 15 residues. In nucleotides, the CDR3 is TGCGCCAGCAGCCCGGCAGGAGGCGGGGGAGAGACCCAGTACTTC. Translated: CASSPAGGGGETQYF.

This clone was observed a handful of times. J is TRBJ2-3 and V is TRBV15; D may be TRBD1 (6 bases). The CDR3 loop spans 15 amino acids. V lost 0 bases and J 3 bases, leaving 10 bases between the germline ends. Germline loops: CDR1 LNHNV, CDR2 YYDKDF (reference sequence). The DNA of the CDR3 is TGTGCCACCAGCAGAGACAGGGGTCGGACAGATACGCAGTATTTT. Translation: CATSRDRGRTDTQYF.

The chain recombines TRBV18 with TRBJ1-1, with D unclear. The CDR3 is 15 amino acids. V shed 1 base and J shed 4 bases, with 13 bases lying between them. The germline V gene encodes CDR1 KGHSH and CDR2 LQKENI. The DNA for the CDR3 is TGTGCCAGCTCACCACAGGAGGGAGGAGTCACTGAAGCTTTCTTT. Protein sequence: CASSPQEGGVTEAFF.

The chain employs TRBV6-5 and TRBJ2-5, with TRBD2 matching 10 bases. CDR1 is MNHEY and CDR2 is SVGAGI in the germline V gene. The CDR3 is made up of 15 amino acids. Unmatched junction bases numbered 3, after V lost 4 bases and J lost 1 base. This chain's CDR3 is CASSSPSGSQETQYF. CDR3 bases: TGTGCCAGCAGTTCTCCTAGCGGGAGCCAAGAGACCCAGTACTTC.

The chain uses TRBV21-1 and TRBJ1-6; the table's D call, TRBD1, has no DNA check behind it. TRBV21-1 is reported as a pseudogene. The CDR3 is made up of 14 amino acids. CDR3 amino acids: CASTATLGNSPLHF. The CDR3 bases are TGTGCCAGCACCGCGACACTTGGGAATTCACCCCTCCACTTT.

The chain is built from TRBV12-5 and TRBJ1-4; 9 nucleotides agree with TRBD1. The CDR3 totals 17 residues. Germline CDR1 is LGHNT and CDR2 is FRNRAP. V dropped 0 bases and J dropped 6; count of bases not matched to a gene: 8. CDR3 nucleotide sequence: TGTGCTAGTGGTTTGGTACGAGGGACAGGGCGACATGAAAAACTGTTTTTT. It is translated as CASGLVRGTGRHEKLFF.